The 14 T cell receptor beta chains listed next were all sequenced from one sample in a study of blood T cell repertoires in COVID-19. Some clones are missing from TCRdb's copy, which holds only in-frame ones; the method was immunoSEQ multiplex PCR. The sample holds 90,000 to 120,000 clones, about three quarters seen once. The specimen sequenced was peripheral blood. The receptor set was obtained from a man aged 80 or over with acute or convalescent COVID-19.

The rearrangement joins TRBV7-2 to TRBJ2-1; D is perhaps TRBD2 (6 bases). Germline V CDR1 and CDR2: SGHTA, FQGNSA. This CDR3 region has 13 residues. V was shortened by 5 bases and J by 9 bases, with 14 bases between the two germline ends. CDR3 nucleotide sequence: TGTGCCAGCAGCGCCCGGGAGAAGGGTGAGCAGTTCTTC. This codes for CASSAREKGEQFF. The whole variable domain, remainder taken from reference TRBV7-2 and TRBJ2-1, is GAGVSQSPSNKVTEKGKDVELRCDPISGHTALYWYRQSLGQGLEFLIYFQGNSAPDKSGLPSDRFSAERTGGSVSTLTIQRTQQEDSAVYLCASSAREKGEQFFGPGTRLTVL.

The chain employs TRBV9 and TRBJ1-6; D is possibly TRBD1 (5 bases). The CDR3 extends over 15 amino acids. From germline, CDR1 is SGDLS and CDR2 YYNGEE. The V gene lost 4 bases and the J gene lost 6 bases, with 14 bases spanning the gap. CDR3 residues: CASSYSGGVNSPLHF. The CDR3 DNA reads as TGTGCCAGCAGCTACTCTGGGGGGGTTAATTCACCCCTCCACTTT.

This clone was seen only once. The chain couples TRBV5-1 to TRBJ2-7, with a tentative D call TRBD2 (5 bases). The CDR3 is 15 amino acids. V lost 0 bases, J lost 0 bases, and 10 bases lay in between. CDR1 SGHRS and CDR2 YFSETQ come from the germline V gene. As DNA, the CDR3 is TGCGCCAGCAGCTTGGGAGGGAGCAGCTCCTACGAGCAGTACTTC. Protein: CASSLGGSSSYEQYF.

The chain carries TRBV29-1 and TRBJ1-2, with D perhaps TRBD1 (6 bases). Trimming removed 6 bases from V and 2 bases from J, with 10 bases in between. In germline, CDR1 is SQVTM, CDR2 ANQGSEA. The CDR3 has 12 amino acids. CDR3 coding DNA: TGCAGCGTCCGGGACACAAACTATGGCTACACCTTC. Translated: CSVRDTNYGYTF.

This sequence joins TRBV4-3 and TRBJ2-1; weak D call: TRBD1 (5 bases). The germline V gene has CDR1 LGHNA and CDR2 YSLEER. V shed 0 bases and J shed 7 bases, with 7 bases lying between them. The CDR3 runs 13 residues. CDR3 coding DNA: TGCGCCAGCAGCCAAGATAAGGGGAATGAGCAGTTCTTC. It translates to CASSQDKGNEQFF.

Notes on this clone: A junction boundary mismatches the germline segment, possibly from a read error. At the DNA level, this CDR3 is encoded by other sequences in the same sample as well. The chain employs TRBV12-3 or TRBV12-4 and TRBJ1-1, with no clear D. The CDR3 contains 12 residues. In DNA form, the CDR3 reads TGTGCCAGCAGCTTAGGAGGCGGGGAAGCTTTCTTT. Protein sequence: CASSLGGGEAFF.

The chain links TRBV18 to TRBJ2-5; D not resolved. CDR3 length: 14 amino acids. Per germline, CDR1 KGHSH and CDR2 LQKENI. The V and J ends lost 4 bases and 4 bases respectively, with 13 bases between them. In DNA, the CDR3 is TGTGCCAGCTCACTCCAACTACCCCCAGAGACCCAGTACTTC. It is translated as CASSLQLPPETQYF.

The J gene is TRBJ2-7, the V gene TRBV11-1, with TRBD1 matching over 8 bases. The CDR3 consists of 16 residues. CDR1 and CDR2 (germline): SGHAT, FQDESV (reference sequence). Trimming removed 1 base from V and 0 bases from J; junction bases left unmatched: 5. The CDR3 loop is CASSLEPTGGSYEQYF. The CDR3 DNA reads TGTGCCAGCAGCTTAGAACCCACAGGGGGCTCCTACGAGCAGTACTTC.

The chain couples TRBV5-1 to TRBJ2-3; D is perhaps TRBD2 (5 bases). Trimming left V 4 bases short and J 4 bases short, with 16 bases between. Germline assignment: CDR1 SGHRS and CDR2 YFSETQ. The CDR3 contains 15 residues. The CDR3 DNA follows: TGCGCCAGCAGCATGACTACGAGAGGCGCAGATACGCAGTATTTT. Amino acid sequence: CASSMTTRGADTQYF.

V is TRBV7-2 and J is TRBJ2-3, with 8 bases that match TRBD2. Trimming cost V 0 bases and J 8 bases; bases outside gene matches: 7. Germline CDR1 SGHTA, CDR2 FQGNSA. The CDR3 is 15 amino acids. The CDR3: CASSLATGGAPTQYF. The CDR3 DNA reads as TGTGCCAGCAGCTTAGCAACGGGAGGGGCTCCTACGCAGTATTTT.

V is TRBV14 and J is TRBJ2-7; 8 bases map to TRBD1. CDR3 size: 17 residues. Per the germline V gene, CDR1 is SGHDN and CDR2 is FVKESK. CDR3 loop: CAPKDRDLRDWAYEQYF. The DNA of the CDR3 is TGTGCGCCAAAGGACAGGGACCTCCGGGACTGGGCCTACGAGCAGTACTTC.

CDR3 sequence (DNA): TGTGCCAGCTCAACGGACAGGGTTGTCACTGAAGCTTTCTTT. Translation: CASSTDRVVTEAFF. J is TRBJ1-1 and V is TRBV18; 8 nucleotides agree with TRBD1. Per the germline V gene, CDR1 is KGHSH and CDR2 is LQKENI. The ends lost 5 bases at V and 4 bases at J; junction bases unmatched: 6. The CDR3 is made up of 14 amino acids.

The V gene is TRBV5-4, the J gene TRBJ2-6; D is perhaps TRBD2 (5 bases). There are 18 residues in the CDR3. Germline V gene data show CDR1 as SGHNT and CDR2 as YYREEE (reference sequence). V lost 0 bases, J lost 2 bases, and 15 bases lay in between. The CDR3 nucleotides read TGTGCCAGCAGCTTGGGGACTTCTTTACGGACTGGGGCCAACGTCCTGACTTTC. It codes for CASSLGTSLRTGANVLTF.

The J gene is TRBJ2-6, the V gene TRBV7-2; TRBD1 is a possible D gene (6 bases). Germline V gives CDR1 SGHTA, CDR2 FQGNSA. V lost 10 bases and J lost 3, with 10 bases in between. There are 13 residues in the CDR3. CDR3 protein: CATQGNGANVLTF. The CDR3 nucleotides are TGTGCCACCCAGGGGAATGGGGCCAACGTCCTGACTTTC.